This T cell receptor (beta chain) was obtained from a study of tumor-infiltrating lymphocytes in primary liver carcinoma. The CDR3 has 13 residues. The V end lost 5 bases, the J end lost 10 bases, and 15 bases lay between the germline ends. The germline gives CDR1 SGHAT, CDR2 FQNNGV. Starting material of approximately 500 ng total RNA yielded TCR beta cDNA via a constant-region primer. Nested multiplex PCR, run for three rounds with slightly modified ARM-PCR, yielded TCR beta libraries. TRBV1-TRBV30 forward primers and a C-beta reverse primer were used in the first two PCR rounds, which each ran for 10 cycles. A single record per CDR3 protein comes from TCRdb applying MiXCR to the multiplex PCR reads. Of around 330,000 distinct CDR3 sequences in the sample, nearly 60% were seen once. It was unsorted whole blood that yielded blood RNA, and germline DNA was also extracted.

This receptor was identified in a woman in her twenties or thirties with primary liver carcinoma and hepatitis B virus infection. V usage is TRBV11-2 and J usage is TRBJ2-1, with a possible D match to TRBD1 (6 bases). Sequenced sample: peripheral blood. Here the CDR3 reads CASSPLTGVEQFF. The CDR3 DNA reads as TGTGCCAGCAGCCCCCTGACAGGTGTCGAGCAGTTCTTC.